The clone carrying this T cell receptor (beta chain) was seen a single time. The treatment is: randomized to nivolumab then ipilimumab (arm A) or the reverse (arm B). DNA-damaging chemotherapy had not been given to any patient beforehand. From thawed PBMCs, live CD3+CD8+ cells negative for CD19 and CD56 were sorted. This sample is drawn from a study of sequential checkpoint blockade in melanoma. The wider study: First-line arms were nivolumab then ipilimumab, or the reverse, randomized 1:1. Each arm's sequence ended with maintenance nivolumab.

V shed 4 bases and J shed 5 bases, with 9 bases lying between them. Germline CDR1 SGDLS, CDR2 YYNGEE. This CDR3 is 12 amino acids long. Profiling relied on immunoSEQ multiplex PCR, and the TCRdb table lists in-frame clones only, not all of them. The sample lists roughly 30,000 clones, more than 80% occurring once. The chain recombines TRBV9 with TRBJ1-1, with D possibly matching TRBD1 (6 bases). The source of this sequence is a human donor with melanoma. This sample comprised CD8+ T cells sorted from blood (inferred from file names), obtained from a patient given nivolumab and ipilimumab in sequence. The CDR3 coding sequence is TGTGCCAGCAGCCGTACAGGGACTGAAGCTTTCTTT. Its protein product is CASSRTGTEAFF. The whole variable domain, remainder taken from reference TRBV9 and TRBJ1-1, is DSGVTQTPKHLITATGQRVTLRCSPRSGDLSVYWYQQSLDQGLQFLIQYYNGEERAKGNILERFSAQQFPDLHSELNLSSLELGDSALYFCASSRTGTEAFFGQGTRLTVV.